The 29 T cell receptor beta chains below all came from one sample that was sequenced in a study of PD-1 blockade in classical Hodgkin lymphoma. The assay was immunoSEQ multiplex PCR, and TCRdb's table has in-frame clones only and misses some. The top ten clones hold 1.5% to 2% of a sample with about 17,000 clones, about three quarters of them seen once. The time point denotes: cycle 4 day 1 (C4D1), after 5 to 7 weeks of nivolumab. Autologous stem cell transplantation was followed by relapse in every patient, and brentuximab vedotin exposure varied. Negative selection with magnetic separation was used to purify CD4+ T cells from thawed PBMCs. This specimen consisted of CD4+ T cells from blood, obtained before the fourth cycle of nivolumab. These receptors were taken from a human donor with classical Hodgkin lymphoma.

This rearrangement joins TRBV5-4 to TRBJ1-2, with D possibly matching TRBD1 (6 bases). V lost 4 bases and J 5 bases, leaving 18 bases between the germline ends. The CDR3 has 15 residues. Germline loops: CDR1 SGHNT, CDR2 YYREEE (reference sequence). CDR3 DNA: TGTGCCAGCAGCCCAGGGGAGGGCCTTGGGTATGGCTACACCTTC. This encodes CASSPGEGLGYGYTF.

The rearrangement links TRBV11-2 to TRBJ1-2; D is possibly TRBD1 (6 bases). Germline V gives CDR1 SGHAT, CDR2 FQNNGV. V lost 7 bases and J lost 4, with 22 bases in between. This CDR3 contains 16 residues. The CDR3, as DNA: TGTGCCAGCACCACCTCTTTGGACAGTCTGGTCTATGGCTACACCTTC. This gives the protein CASTTSLDSLVYGYTF.

The rearrangement uses TRBV13 and TRBJ2-5, with TRBD2 matching 7 bases. The CDR3 runs to 13 residues. Looked up from germline, CDR1 is PRHDT and CDR2 is FYEKMQ (reference sequence). J lost 2 bases, V lost 4 bases, and 1 base had no gene match. CDR3 DNA: TGTGCCAGCAGCTCTAGCGGTCAAGAGACCCAGTACTTC. It translates to CASSSSGQETQYF.

V usage is TRBV7-9 and J usage is TRBJ1-5; TRBD1 matches at 7 bases. V shed 4 bases, J shed 3 bases, and the junction held 15 bases outside the gene matches. There are 18 residues in the CDR3. From germline, CDR1 is SEHNR and CDR2 FQNEAQ (reference sequence). CDR3 protein: CASSSTTGSGLTNQPQHF. The CDR3 nucleotides are TGTGCCAGCAGCTCAACGACAGGGTCAGGGCTTACCAATCAGCCCCAGCATTTT. Looking up the rest from reference TRBV7-9 and TRBJ1-5 gives the full variable domain: DTGVSQNPRHKITKRGQNVTFRCDPISEHNRLYWYRQTLGQGPEFLTYFQNEAQLEKSRLLSDRFSAERPKGSFSTLEIQRTEQGDSAMYLCASSSTTGSGLTNQPQHFGDGTRLSIL.

This clone was detected once. The rearrangement links TRBV5-4 to TRBJ2-1, with a tentative D call TRBD1 (6 bases). The CDR3 has 15 amino acids. The V gene lost 2 bases and the J gene lost 4 bases, with 13 bases spanning the gap. Germline-derived CDR1 and CDR2 are SGHNT and YYREEE (reference sequence). This CDR3 reads CASSFGQPGYNEQFF. CDR3 nucleotide sequence: TGTGCCAGCAGCTTCGGACAGCCCGGGTACAATGAGCAGTTCTTC.

The chain employs TRBV28 and TRBJ2-1; D is unclear. Trimming left V 3 bases short and J 2 bases short, with 5 bases between. In germline, CDR1 is MDHEN, CDR2 SYDVKM. This CDR3 has 13 amino acids. The CDR3 is CASSFLAYNEQFF. The CDR3 DNA is TGTGCCAGCAGTTTTTTAGCCTACAATGAGCAGTTCTTC.

The chain carries TRBV2 and TRBJ1-5; TRBD1 matches 7 bases. After removal of 5 bases from V and 4 bases from J, the junction contained 8 bases not matched to a gene. CDR3 length equals 15 residues. Per the germline V gene, CDR1 is SNHLY and CDR2 is FYNNEI. The CDR3, as DNA: TGTGCCAGCAGTAGCTCTGACAGGGTGAATCAGCCCCAGCATTTT. Encoded protein: CASSSSDRVNQPQHF. Combining the CDR3 with reference TRBV2 and TRBJ1-5 gives the whole variable domain EPEVTQTPSHQVTQMGQEVILRCVPISNHLYFYWYRQILGQKVEFLVSFYNNEISEKSEIFDDQFSVERPDGSNFTLKIRSTKLEDSAMYFCASSSSDRVNQPQHFGDGTRLSIL.

This clone is a singleton in its sample. The chain recombines TRBV7-8 with TRBJ2-5; D uncertain. The J call may not be correct, given that the DNA end is closer to TRBJ2-7. CDR3 length: 14 residues. Germline-derived CDR1 and CDR2 are SGHVS and FQNEAQ. In nucleotides, the CDR3 is TGTGCCAGCAGCTTGCTTCAGGTCGCCAGCGAGCAGTACTTC. This gives the protein CASSLLQVASEQYF.

The chain employs TRBV19 and TRBJ1-4; TRBD1 matches 7 bases. With 6 bases clipped from V and 8 bases from J, the junction kept 15 bases outside the gene matches. The CDR3 covers 16 residues. CDR1 and CDR2 (germline): LNHDA, SQIVND (reference sequence). The CDR3 coding sequence is TGTGCCAGTAGGGACCCCACCGGGACAGTTGACGAAAAACTGTTTTTT. Protein product: CASRDPTGTVDEKLFF.

The V gene is TRBV5-1, the J gene TRBJ2-5, with TRBD2 identical over 8 bases. The CDR3 totals 15 residues. Per the germline V gene, CDR1 is SGHRS and CDR2 is YFSETQ. Germline trimming cut 2 bases from V and 5 bases from J; bases unmatched to any gene: 8. The CDR3 DNA sequence: TGCGCCAGCAGCTTTATAAGCGGGAGTCTCGAGACCCAGTACTTC. This encodes CASSFISGSLETQYF. Using reference TRBV5-1 and TRBJ2-5 for the parts outside the CDR3, the full variable domain is KAGVTQTPRYLIKTRGQQVTLSCSPISGHRSVSWYQQTPGQGLQFLFEYFSETQRNKGNFPGRFSGRQFSNSRSEMNVSTLELGDSALYLCASSFISGSLETQYFGPGTRLLVL.

This clone was counted a single time. The chain uses TRBV10-3 and TRBJ2-6, with TRBD1 matching 10 bases. The CDR3 extends over 18 amino acids. Germline CDR1 reads ENHRY; CDR2 reads SYGVKD. J lost 0 bases, V lost 4 bases, and 6 bases had no gene match. For the CDR3, the DNA is TGTGCCATCAGTGGGGGACAGGGGATCCACTCTGGGGCCAACGTCCTGACTTTC. The encoded protein is CAISGGQGIHSGANVLTF.

The V and J genes are TRBV19 and TRBJ1-5; TRBD1 might be the D (6 bases). V dropped 6 bases and J dropped 5 bases, with 20 bases sitting between them. The germline CDR1 and CDR2 sequences are LNHDA and SQIVND (reference sequence). This CDR3 has 16 amino acids. The CDR3 is CASRLYGGRGDQPQHF. The CDR3 DNA is TGTGCCAGTAGACTCTACGGGGGGCGTGGGGATCAGCCCCAGCATTTT.

The chain employs TRBV4-1 and TRBJ2-5; 7 bases align to TRBD1. This CDR3 has 15 amino acids. The J segment lost 5 bases and the V segment lost 1 base, leaving 7 bases of the junction unmatched. In germline, CDR1 is MGHRA, CDR2 YSYEKL. CDR3 in amino acids: CASSQADRVWETQYF. CDR3 coding DNA: TGCGCCAGCAGCCAAGCAGACAGGGTTTGGGAGACCCAGTACTTC.

This rearrangement joins TRBV27 to TRBJ2-7; 7 bases are shared with TRBD2. The V gene end was trimmed by 3 bases and the J gene end by 5 bases; junction bases not matched to a gene: 10. CDR1 and CDR2 (germline): MNHEY, SMNVEV (reference sequence). The CDR3 consists of 15 residues. Here the CDR3 DNA reads TGTGCCAGCAGTTTTCCATCCAGCGGGACTCACGAGCAGTACTTC. Protein: CASSFPSSGTHEQYF.

The J gene is TRBJ2-1, the V gene TRBV11-3, with TRBD2 identical over 7 bases. Germline-derived CDR1 and CDR2 are SGHNT and YENEEA. The CDR3 length is 13 residues. V lost 5 bases, J lost 9 bases, and 7 bases stayed unmatched. Here the CDR3 reads CASSVRTSPEQFF. The CDR3 DNA is TGTGCCAGCAGCGTACGGACTAGTCCTGAGCAGTTCTTC.

The V and J genes are TRBV7-9 and TRBJ2-5; weak D call: TRBD2 (5 bases). Germline values: CDR1 SEHNR, CDR2 FQNEAQ (reference sequence). V lost 4 bases and J lost 5, with 14 bases in between. The CDR3 runs to 14 residues. The CDR3, as DNA: TGTGCCAGCAGCTACTCGCGCGGGCGGGAGACCCAGTACTTC. Residues: CASSYSRGRETQYF.

The V and J genes are TRBV10-3 and TRBJ2-1; 13 bases line up with TRBD2. The CDR3 extends over 15 amino acids. Unmatched junction bases numbered 5, after V lost 6 bases and J lost 6 bases. The germline gives CDR1 ENHRY, CDR2 SYGVKD. CDR3 in DNA: TGTGCCATCAGACTAGCGGGGGGGTCCGGCAATGAGCAGTTCTTC. Its translation: CAIRLAGGSGNEQFF.

This sequence joins TRBV6-5 and TRBJ1-2, with unresolved D. This CDR3 comprises 14 residues. Germline CDR1 and CDR2: MNHEY and SVGAGI. V was trimmed by 5 bases and J by 7 bases, leaving 17 bases between them. The CDR3 DNA follows: TGTGCCAGCAGTACACCCCAGGAGTTAGTTGGCTACACCTTC. It encodes CASSTPQELVGYTF.

The chain joins TRBV21-1 to TRBJ2-3; the table's D call of TRBD2 was not tested on the DNA. TRBV21-1 corresponds to a pseudogene. This CDR3 is built from 17 residues. The chain's CDR3 is CASSSPVGTSEIDTQYF. In DNA form, the CDR3 reads TGTGCCAGCAGCTCTCCCGTAGGGACTAGTGAAATAGATACGCAGTATTTT.

The V gene is TRBV15, the J gene TRBJ2-3, with a possible D match to TRBD1 (6 bases). The CDR3 contains 14 residues. Germline CDR1 and CDR2: LNHNV and YYDKDF (reference sequence). The germline V and J ends were trimmed by 6 bases and 1 base, with 11 bases remaining between them. The CDR3 reads CATSESGGTDTQYF. The CDR3 DNA reads as TGTGCCACCAGTGAATCAGGGGGCACAGATACGCAGTATTTT.

The V gene is TRBV10-1, the J gene TRBJ2-2; no clear D. Germline values: CDR1 WNHNN, CDR2 SYGVQD (reference sequence). This CDR3 is built from 11 residues. The V and J ends lost 5 bases and 5 bases respectively, with 3 bases between them. CDR3 DNA: TGCGCCAGCAGTACAACCGGGGAGCTGTTTTTT. Its protein is CASSTTGELFF.

The V gene is TRBV5-1, the J gene TRBJ1-4, with D uncertain. V lost 0 bases and J lost 5, with 8 bases in between. Germline V gene lookup returns CDR1 SGHRS and CDR2 YFSETQ. This CDR3 is 14 amino acids long. DNA of the CDR3: TGCGCCAGCAGCTTGGGACAACAGAATGAAAAACTGTTTTTT. This gives the protein CASSLGQQNEKLFF.

This clone was seen a single time. The V call is TRBV18, the J call TRBJ2-5; maybe TRBD1 (5 bases). CDR1 is KGHSH, CDR2 LQKENI, per germline. Between the trimmed V and J ends, which lost 5 bases and 0 bases, there was a span of 13 bases. The CDR3 is 15 residues long. The CDR3: CASSSYLGDQETQYF. DNA of the CDR3: TGTGCCAGCTCATCCTACTTAGGGGACCAAGAGACCCAGTACTTC.

This clone was detected a few times. This sequence joins TRBV5-6 and TRBJ2-7; D might be TRBD2 (5 bases). V lost 4 bases, J lost 3 bases, and 23 bases lay in between. The V gene's germline CDR1 is SGHDT and CDR2 YYEEEE. This CDR3 region has 17 residues. CDR3 nucleotide sequence: TGTGCCAGCAGCGCACCCCCGGGAACCATGAAAAGCTACGAGCAGTACTTC. This gives the protein CASSAPPGTMKSYEQYF.

V usage is TRBV29-1 and J usage is TRBJ1-1; no firm D call. Trimming took off 6 bases at V and 4 bases at J, with 15 bases between the two ends. Germline-derived CDR1 and CDR2 are SQVTM and ANQGSEA. The CDR3 loop spans 13 amino acids. The CDR3 is CSVVSGSATEAFF. DNA of the CDR3: TGCAGCGTGGTGTCGGGATCGGCCACTGAAGCTTTCTTT.

J is TRBJ1-2 and V is TRBV5-6; 7 nucleotides match TRBD1. CDR1 SGHDT and CDR2 YYEEEE come from the germline V gene. Unmatched junction bases numbered 12, after V lost 5 bases and J lost 5 bases. The CDR3 has 15 amino acids. CDR3 DNA sequence: TGTGCCAGCAGAGCCGGGACAGAACAAACTTATGGCTACACCTTC. This sequence encodes CASRAGTEQTYGYTF.

The rearrangement uses TRBV11-3 and TRBJ2-7; D possibly corresponds to TRBD1 (6 bases). V lost 5 bases, J lost 2 bases, and 19 bases lay in between. Looked up from germline, CDR1 is SGHNT and CDR2 is YENEEA. This CDR3 contains 16 residues. In DNA, the CDR3 is TGTGCCAGCAGCCCTGGTGGACAGCGCCCTACCTACGAGCAGTACTTC. It translates to CASSPGGQRPTYEQYF.

V gene TRBV5-6 combines with J gene TRBJ2-3; 7 bases match TRBD1. The CDR3 sequence is 14 residues long. Germline V gene data show CDR1 as SGHDT and CDR2 as YYEEEE. After removal of 3 bases from V and 2 bases from J, the junction contained 3 bases not matched to a gene. The CDR3 DNA follows: TGTGCCAGCAGCTCTACAGGGGCCACAGATACGCAGTATTTT. Its protein is CASSSTGATDTQYF. The full variable domain, in which reference TRBV5-6 and TRBJ2-3 provide the parts outside the CDR3, is DAGVTQSPTHLIKTRGQQVTLRCSPKSGHDTVSWYQQALGQGPQFIFQYYEEEERQRGNFPDRFSGHQFPNYSSELNVNALLLGDSALYLCASSSTGATDTQYFGPGTRLTVL.

This clone is classed as medium-sized. The chain employs TRBV7-8 and TRBJ2-1, with 13 bases matching TRBD2. CDR3 length equals 18 residues. The V and J ends lost 6 bases and 9 bases, in that order; junction bases with no gene match: 17. Germline CDR1 SGHVS, CDR2 FQNEAQ. The chain's CDR3 is CASRKGLAGSNSRGEQFF. The CDR3 DNA reads TGTGCCAGCAGGAAGGGACTAGCGGGATCGAATTCAAGAGGTGAGCAGTTCTTC.